What follows is one TCR beta chain and its context. The data are from a study of CD8 T cells in ankylosing spondylitis. Germline V gene lookup returns CDR1 MGHRA and CDR2 YSYEKL. The length of the CDR3 is 16 residues. With 0 bases clipped from V and 7 bases from J, the junction kept 4 bases outside the gene matches. TCRdb passed the 5' RACE reads through MiXCR, listing each CDR3 protein once. This sample has some 200,000 distinct CDR3 sequences; roughly 13% occur once, and the top ten carry 16%. The origin of this receptor is a male donor with ankylosing spondylitis or in good health (not recorded which). The J gene is TRBJ2-1, the V gene TRBV4-1, with 12 bases identical to TRBD2. The source material was blood, either unsorted or a sorted T cell fraction (not recorded which). Here the CDR3 reads CASSQDAGLAGNEQFF. CDR3 sequence (DNA): TGCGCCAGCAGCCAAGATGCAGGACTAGCGGGGAATGAGCAGTTCTTC.